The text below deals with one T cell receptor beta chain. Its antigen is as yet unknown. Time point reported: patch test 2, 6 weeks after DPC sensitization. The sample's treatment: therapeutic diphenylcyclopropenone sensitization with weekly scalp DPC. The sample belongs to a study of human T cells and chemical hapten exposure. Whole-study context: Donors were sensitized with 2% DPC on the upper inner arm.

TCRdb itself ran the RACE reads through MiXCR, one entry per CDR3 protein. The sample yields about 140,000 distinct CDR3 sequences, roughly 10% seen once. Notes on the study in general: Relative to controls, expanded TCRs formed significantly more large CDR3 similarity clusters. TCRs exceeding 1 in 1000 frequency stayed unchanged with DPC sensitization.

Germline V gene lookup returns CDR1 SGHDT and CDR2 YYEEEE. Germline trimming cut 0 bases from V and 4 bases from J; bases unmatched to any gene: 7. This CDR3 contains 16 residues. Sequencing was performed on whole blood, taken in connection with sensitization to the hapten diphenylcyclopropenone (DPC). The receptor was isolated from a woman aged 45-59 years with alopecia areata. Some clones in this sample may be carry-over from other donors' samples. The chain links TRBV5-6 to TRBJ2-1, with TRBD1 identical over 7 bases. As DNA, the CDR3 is TGTGCCAGCAGCTTGGGACAGGGAAGGGGATACAATGAGCAGTTCTTC. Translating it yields CASSLGQGRGYNEQFF.